This entry lists 12 T cell receptor beta chains sequenced from one sample in a study of T-cell reconstitution after alpha-beta-depleted transplantation in children. The library targeted TCRbeta and was prepared with unique molecular identifiers. Each CDR3 protein is one row after TCRdb ran MiXCR on the PCR reads. The sample has approximately 340,000 distinct CDR3 sequences, 10% seen once. Sequenced material: PBMCs from the stem cell graft donor, taken from the stem cell graft. Receptor source: a human donor who donated a stem cell graft to a child with acute lymphoblastic leukemia.

This clonotype was observed a handful of times. The genes are TRBV5-1 and TRBJ2-3; no definite D call. Germline V gene lookup returns CDR1 SGHRS and CDR2 YFSETQ. The CDR3 is 16 residues long. Trimming shortened V by 5 bases and J by 0 bases, and 16 bases separated the two germline ends. CDR3 bases: TGCGCCAGCAGGCTGGGTGCGGAGCTTAGCACAGATACGCAGTATTTT. It specifies CASRLGAELSTDTQYF.

A note on this clonotype: A read error may produce the germline difference seen at one junction end. The chain couples TRBV27 to TRBJ2-5; D may be TRBD2 (6 bases). The CDR3 extends over 13 amino acids. The germline gives CDR1 MNHEY, CDR2 SMNVEV (reference sequence). The CDR3 DNA sequence: TGTGCCAGCAGTTTAACGGGGGAGGAGACCCGGTACTTC. Protein product: CASSLTGEETRYF.

CDR3 loop: CASSPLRRENTGELFF. Written as DNA, the CDR3 is TGTGCCAGCAGCCCCCTCCGGCGGGAGAACACCGGGGAGCTGTTTTTT. The chain carries TRBV7-6 and TRBJ2-2; weak D call: TRBD2 (6 bases). The CDR3 extends over 16 amino acids. Per germline, CDR1 SGHVS and CDR2 FNYEAQ. Between the trimmed V and J ends, which lost 5 bases and 1 base, there was a span of 14 bases. The full variable domain, completed using reference TRBV7-6 and TRBJ2-2, is GAGVSQSPRYKVTKRGQDVALRCDPISGHVSLYWYRQALGQGPEFLTYFNYEAQQDKSGLPNDRFSAERPEGSISTLTIQRTEQRDSAMYRCASSPLRRENTGELFFGEGSRLTVL.

The chain carries TRBV7-6 and TRBJ2-1; possible D gene TRBD1, 5 bases. The CDR3 has 13 residues. Trimming shortened V by 1 base and J by 7 bases, and 8 bases separated the two germline ends. Per germline, CDR1 SGHVS and CDR2 FNYEAQ. CDR3 sequence (DNA): TGTGCCAGCAGCTTAGTGGCAGGGAATGAGCAGTTCTTC. Protein sequence: CASSLVAGNEQFF.

This clonotype was observed a handful of times. This chain connects TRBV5-1 to TRBJ2-1; 9 nucleotides match TRBD2. CDR1 is SGHRS and CDR2 is YFSETQ in the germline V gene. CDR3 length: 18 residues. Losses at the gene ends were 1 base for V and 0 bases for J; bases not matched to a gene: 8. CDR3 loop: CASSLSLAGRGSYNEQFF. CDR3 nucleotides: TGCGCCAGCAGCTTGTCCCTAGCGGGAAGGGGCTCCTACAATGAGCAGTTCTTC.

Ten or more counts support this clonotype. The gene calls are TRBV5-1 and TRBJ1-1; D is perhaps TRBD1 (5 bases). V lost 0 bases and J lost 4, with 13 bases in between. CDR3 length equals 15 residues. The germline CDR1 and CDR2 sequences are SGHRS and YFSETQ. The CDR3 loop is CASSLAGAAGTEAFF. The DNA of the CDR3 is TGCGCCAGCAGCTTGGCTGGGGCAGCCGGCACTGAAGCTTTCTTT.

This clonotype was picked up a small number of times. V is TRBV10-3 and J is TRBJ2-1, with 9 bases lining up with TRBD2. The CDR3 runs 15 residues. Unmatched junction bases numbered 4, after V lost 2 bases and J lost 5 bases. The germline V gene has CDR1 ENHRY and CDR2 SYGVKD. The CDR3 DNA reads TGTGCCATCAGTGAGGAGGGCGGGAGGGACAATGAGCAGTTCTTC. As protein: CAISEEGGRDNEQFF.

At least ten counts were recorded for this clonotype. The CDR3 here is CASSPGLAGTDTQYF. CDR3 coding DNA: TGTGCCAGCAGCCCGGGACTAGCGGGCACAGATACGCAGTATTTT. The chain uses TRBV11-2 and TRBJ2-3; TRBD2 matches 11 bases. This CDR3 is 15 amino acids long. Looked up from germline, CDR1 is SGHAT and CDR2 is FQNNGV. The J segment lost 1 base and the V segment lost 5 bases, leaving 2 bases of the junction unmatched. Full variable domain (remainder filled in from reference TRBV11-2 and TRBJ2-3): EAGVAQSPRYKIIEKRQSVAFWCNPISGHATLYWYQQILGQGPKLLIQFQNNGVVDDSQLPKDRFSAERLKGVDSTLKIQPAKLEDSAVYLCASSPGLAGTDTQYFGPGTRLTVL.

This clonotype was seen a handful of times. V usage is TRBV25-1 and J usage is TRBJ1-1, with 9 bases aligning to TRBD1. V lost 9 bases, J lost 0 bases, and 5 bases stayed unmatched. This CDR3 contains 14 residues. Germline-derived CDR1 and CDR2 are MGHDK and SYGVNS. Here the CDR3 DNA reads TGTGCCAGTACCGGGACAGGGTTGAACACTGAAGCTTTCTTT. This translates into CASTGTGLNTEAFF.

The chain joins TRBV3-1 to TRBJ2-3; 11 nucleotides line up with TRBD1. CDR3 size: 18 residues. CDR1 is LGHDT, CDR2 YNNKEL, per germline (reference sequence). V lost 4 bases to trimming and J lost 10 bases; unmatched junction nucleotides: 19. The CDR3 spells CASSPTKGQGAVSVAQYF. CDR3 nucleotides: TGTGCCAGCAGCCCGACCAAAGGACAGGGGGCAGTTTCAGTGGCGCAGTATTTT.

This clonotype was recorded many times. The genes are TRBV4-2 and TRBJ1-3, with TRBD1 matching 8 bases. CDR1 is LGHNA, CDR2 YNFKEQ, per germline. V was pared by 4 bases and J by 0 bases, with 2 bases of the junction left unmatched. The CDR3 sequence is 15 residues long. CDR3 bases: TGTGCCAGCAGCCCTGGACAGGGCTCTGGAAACACCATATATTTT. Translating gives CASSPGQGSGNTIYF.

The rearrangement links TRBV20-1 to TRBJ2-7, with 8 bases lining up with TRBD2. The germline V gene has CDR1 DFQATT and CDR2 SNEGSKA (reference sequence). Trimming took 3 bases from V and 4 from J; bases not matched to a gene: 8. The CDR3 is made up of 14 amino acids. CDR3 amino acids: CSAREAGETYEQYF. The CDR3 DNA reads as TGCAGTGCTAGGGAAGCGGGAGAAACGTACGAGCAGTACTTC.